The 30 T cell receptor beta chains below come from one sample, sequenced in a study of blood T cell repertoires in COVID-19. Using immunoSEQ multiplex PCR, the repertoire was profiled, and TCRdb retains in-frame clones only, with some absent. The data show over 250,000 clones, with roughly 86% seen just once and roughly 3% held by the top ten. The material sequenced was PBMCs or T cells enriched from blood (not recorded which). Receptor source: a woman aged 18-29 years who had recovered from COVID-19.

V is TRBV7-9 and J is TRBJ2-1, with D tentatively TRBD2 (5 bases). The CDR3 length is 14 residues. V lost 5 bases and J 4 bases, leaving 12 bases between the germline ends. The V gene's germline CDR1 is SEHNR and CDR2 FQNEAQ (reference sequence). The CDR3 DNA sequence: TGTGCCAGCAGCCCGGACTGGCTTTACAATGAGCAGTTCTTC. Protein: CASSPDWLYNEQFF.

The chain links TRBV4-2 to TRBJ1-1; a weak D match, TRBD1 (5 bases). Trimming shortened V by 4 bases and J by 7 bases, and 16 bases separated the two germline ends. Germline values: CDR1 LGHNA, CDR2 YNFKEQ. The CDR3 is 14 residues long. The CDR3 DNA sequence: TGTGCCAGCAGCCCTAAAAGGGGCAGAGATGAAGCTTTCTTT. This translates into CASSPKRGRDEAFF.

This clone was seen more than once but under ten times. The rearrangement joins TRBV7-2 to TRBJ1-6; 7 bases are shared with TRBD1. The germline V gene encodes CDR1 SGHTA and CDR2 FQGNSA. Trimming took 3 bases from V and 8 from J; bases not matched to a gene: 7. This CDR3 is built from 15 residues. The CDR3 region is CASSLRVGGDSPLHF. The CDR3 bases are TGTGCCAGCAGCTTGAGGGTAGGGGGCGATTCACCCCTCCACTTT.

V and J are TRBV9 and TRBJ2-1, with a tentative D call TRBD1 (5 bases). The V end lost 0 bases, the J end lost 5 bases, and 18 bases lay between the germline ends. This CDR3 has 17 residues. In germline, CDR1 is SGDLS, CDR2 YYNGEE. CDR3 sequence: CASSVVTEWGLNNEQFF. For the CDR3, the DNA is TGTGCCAGCAGCGTAGTCACAGAGTGGGGCCTGAACAATGAGCAGTTCTTC.

V and J are TRBV19 and TRBJ1-1; D not resolved. Between the trimmed V and J ends, which lost 6 bases and 1 base, there was a span of 9 bases. Germline V lookup: CDR1 LNHDA, CDR2 SQIVND (reference sequence). This CDR3 spans 13 amino acids. This CDR3 reads CASRYAENTEAFF. The CDR3 nucleotides are TGTGCCAGTAGGTACGCAGAGAACACTGAAGCTTTCTTT.

This clone was detected once. This sequence joins TRBV4-1 and TRBJ1-5; 10 positions agree with TRBD1. V lost 0 bases, J lost 0 bases, and 8 bases stayed unmatched. CDR3 length: 19 residues. The V gene's germline CDR1 is MGHRA and CDR2 YSYEKL. CDR3 in DNA: TGCGCCAGCAGCCAAGATCCCCCAGGACAGGGGGTTAGCAATCAGCCCCAGCATTTT. Residues: CASSQDPPGQGVSNQPQHF.

This chain joins TRBV2 and TRBJ1-1, with D possibly matching TRBD1 (5 bases). The germline V and J ends were trimmed by 2 bases and 4 bases, with 11 bases remaining between them. Germline CDR1 and CDR2: SNHLY and FYNNEI. The length of the CDR3 is 14 residues. CDR3 sequence (DNA): TGTGCCAGCAGTGAATTAGGGGTCGGCACTGAAGCTTTCTTT. This encodes CASSELGVGTEAFF.

The CDR3 reads CASSQAQGGGEQFF. CDR3 nucleotide sequence: TGTGCCAGCAGCCAAGCCCAGGGGGGCGGTGAGCAGTTCTTC. The V call is TRBV4-2, the J call TRBJ2-1; tentative D call: TRBD1 (7 bases). Per the germline V gene, CDR1 is LGHNA and CDR2 is YNFKEQ. V lost 1 base and J 9 bases, leaving 13 bases between the germline ends. The CDR3 is 14 residues long.

The chain employs TRBV13 and TRBJ2-3; D unresolved. V lost 0 bases and J lost 0, with 13 bases in between. Germline V gene sequence: CDR1 PRHDT, CDR2 FYEKMQ (reference sequence). This CDR3 is built from 17 residues. The CDR3 is CASSLGEVIRSTDTQYF. DNA of the CDR3: TGTGCCAGCAGCTTAGGAGAGGTGATACGTAGCACAGATACGCAGTATTTT.

V gene TRBV5-4 combines with J gene TRBJ1-1; D is unclear. The CDR3 totals 13 residues. Trimming pared 1 base from V and 1 base from J, leaving 5 bases between. Looked up from germline, CDR1 is SGHNT and CDR2 is YYREEE (reference sequence). The CDR3 DNA follows: TGTGCCAGCAGCTTGCCCGGGAACACTGAAGCTTTCTTT. Translated: CASSLPGNTEAFF.

The sample holds a few counts of this clone. The chain employs TRBV5-1 and TRBJ2-7; the D is unclear. There are 13 residues in the CDR3. Germline CDR1 reads SGHRS; CDR2 reads YFSETQ. The ends were cut back, 0 bases at V and 2 bases at J, with 6 bases in the middle. The CDR3: CASSLAVAYEQYF. The DNA of the CDR3 is TGCGCCAGCAGCTTGGCCGTAGCCTACGAGCAGTACTTC. Together with reference TRBV5-1 and TRBJ2-7, the CDR3 gives the full variable domain: KAGVTQTPRYLIKTRGQQVTLSCSPISGHRSVSWYQQTPGQGLQFLFEYFSETQRNKGNFPGRFSGRQFSNSRSEMNVSTLELGDSALYLCASSLAVAYEQYFGPGTRLTVT.

A single count supports this clone. This chain links TRBV4-3 with TRBJ1-6, with TRBD1 identical over 9 bases. This CDR3 comprises 16 residues. Germline trimming cut 3 bases from V and 2 bases from J; bases unmatched to any gene: 2. Germline loops: CDR1 LGHNA, CDR2 YSLEER. The CDR3 here is CASSQDRGTYNSPLHF. The CDR3 DNA is TGCGCCAGCAGCCAGGACAGGGGAACCTATAATTCACCCCTCCACTTT.

This chain connects TRBV7-9 to TRBJ2-5, with 10 bases fitting TRBD2. Germline loops: CDR1 SEHNR, CDR2 FQNEAQ (reference sequence). The CDR3 has 15 amino acids. Trimming cost V 5 bases and J 7 bases; bases outside gene matches: 10. CDR3 DNA sequence: TGTGCCAGCAGCCTCGGACTAGCGGAGATGGGGACCCAGTACTTC. Amino acids: CASSLGLAEMGTQYF.

This clone was observed a handful of times. Here the CDR3 DNA reads TGCGCCAGCAGCCAACAAGGACTAGCGGGAGAGACCCAGTACTTC. Protein product: CASSQQGLAGETQYF. The V gene is TRBV4-1, the J gene TRBJ2-5; the match to TRBD2 covers 11 bases. V lost 2 bases to trimming and J lost 4 bases; unmatched junction nucleotides: 3. CDR1 and CDR2 from the germline V gene are MGHRA and YSYEKL. This CDR3 has 15 amino acids.

The rearrangement uses TRBV7-2 and TRBJ2-1; tentatively, D is TRBD2 (6 bases). Germline V gene lookup returns CDR1 SGHTA and CDR2 FQGNSA. The V end was cut by 4 bases, the J end by 10 bases, with 17 bases between. This CDR3 comprises 14 residues. The CDR3: CASSSGLSSVEQFF. The DNA for the CDR3 is TGTGCCAGCAGCTCGGGACTTTCTAGCGTGGAGCAGTTCTTC.

The chain has TRBV12-3 or TRBV12-4 and TRBJ1-5, with D perhaps matching TRBD1 (5 bases). Trimming removed 3 bases from V and 9 bases from J, with 12 bases in between. The CDR3 extends over 13 amino acids. The CDR3 loop is CASSLTYQGPQHF. The CDR3 DNA reads TGTGCCAGCAGTTTGACCTATCAGGGGCCCCAGCATTTT.

CDR3 bases: TGTGCCAGCAGTTTATCTTGGTGGGGCAGGGCCGTGAACACTGAAGCTTTCTTT. It specifies CASSLSWWGRAVNTEAFF. The gene calls are TRBV27 and TRBJ1-1; possible D gene TRBD1, 5 bases. V lost 0 bases, J lost 0 bases, and 17 bases lay in between. The germline V gene has CDR1 MNHEY and CDR2 SMNVEV (reference sequence). CDR3 length: 18 amino acids.

The chain employs TRBV10-3 and TRBJ1-2; tentative D call: TRBD1 (5 bases). The CDR3 sequence is 14 residues long. CDR1 ENHRY and CDR2 SYGVKD come from the germline V gene. The germline V and J ends were trimmed by 0 bases and 2 bases, with 7 bases remaining between them. The CDR3 protein is CAISESDRNYGYTF. The CDR3, as DNA: TGTGCCATCAGTGAGTCAGACAGAAACTATGGCTACACCTTC.

This clone was observed once. This chain joins TRBV5-5 and TRBJ1-2; D not resolved. The V gene lost 1 base and the J gene lost 2 bases, with 6 bases spanning the gap. Germline V gene data show CDR1 as SGHKS and CDR2 as YYEKEE (reference sequence). The CDR3 length is 13 residues. CDR3 region: CASSLNSNYGYTF. The CDR3, as DNA: TGTGCCAGCAGCTTGAACAGCAACTATGGCTACACCTTC.

This sequence joins TRBV7-9 and TRBJ2-5, with TRBD2 identical over 7 bases. The CDR3 sequence is 16 residues long. V trimming: 4 bases; J trimming: 4 bases; junction bases outside the gene matches: 12. CDR1 and CDR2 from the germline V gene are SEHNR and FQNEAQ (reference sequence). CDR3: CASSSGAGVNRETQYF. In nucleotides, the CDR3 is TGTGCCAGCAGCTCTGGGGCGGGAGTTAATCGAGAGACCCAGTACTTC.

This clone was detected only once. This rearrangement joins TRBV6-2 or TRBV6-3 to TRBJ1-6; D call uncertain. Looked up from germline, CDR1 is MNHEY and CDR2 is SVGEGT. The CDR3 length is 15 residues. V was clipped by 0 bases and J by 10 bases, with 13 bases between them. CDR3 DNA: TGTGCCAGCAGTTACTCCCCCGGGAGTAGATCACCCCTCCACTTT. This translates into CASSYSPGSRSPLHF.

The chain carries TRBV7-2 and TRBJ1-2, with no clear D. Germline CDR1 reads SGHTA; CDR2 reads FQGNSA. The CDR3 has 14 amino acids. The ends were cut back, 2 bases at V and 3 bases at J, with 10 bases in the middle. CDR3 in DNA: TGTGCCAGCAGCTTACTGGCTGCTCACTATGGCTACACCTTC. The encoded protein is CASSLLAAHYGYTF.

The J gene is TRBJ1-5, the V gene TRBV2; TRBD1 matches at 7 bases. The CDR3 has 13 amino acids. Germline V gene sequence: CDR1 SNHLY, CDR2 FYNNEI. The V and J ends lost 5 bases and 8 bases, in that order; junction bases with no gene match: 6. CDR3: CASSRDRVEPQHF. In DNA form, the CDR3 reads TGTGCCAGCAGTCGAGACAGGGTGGAGCCCCAGCATTTT.

The J gene is TRBJ1-2, the V gene TRBV28; 7 bases line up with TRBD1. CDR3 length: 14 amino acids. Germline-derived CDR1 and CDR2 are MDHEN and SYDVKM. V dropped 3 bases and J dropped 4; count of bases not matched to a gene: 5. CDR3 residues: CASSLPGTAYGYTF. CDR3 DNA: TGTGCCAGCAGTTTGCCCGGGACAGCCTATGGCTACACCTTC.

The genes are TRBV28 and TRBJ1-5; D unclear. This CDR3 has 15 residues. V lost 6 bases to trimming and J lost 1 base, with 13 bases between them. The germline V gene has CDR1 MDHEN and CDR2 SYDVKM. The CDR3 coding sequence is TGTGCCAGCAGGATGGGGTGGGAGAGCAATCAGCCCCAGCATTTT. Translating it yields CASRMGWESNQPQHF.

The J gene is TRBJ2-3, the V gene TRBV19; 11 bases are shared with TRBD2. J lost 2 bases, V lost 4 bases, and 5 bases had no gene match. This CDR3 is built from 16 residues. The germline CDR1 and CDR2 sequences are LNHDA and SQIVND (reference sequence). This CDR3 reads CASSNSGGGPTDTQYF. Written as DNA, the CDR3 is TGTGCCAGTAGTAATAGCGGGGGGGGACCCACAGATACGCAGTATTTT.

The chain couples TRBV4-3 to TRBJ1-1, with D tentatively TRBD1 (5 bases). CDR1 is LGHNA, CDR2 YSLEER, per germline. There are 14 residues in the CDR3. The V and J ends lost 1 base and 5 bases respectively, with 11 bases between them. The CDR3 sequence is CASSQATRGTEAFF. CDR3 nucleotides: TGCGCCAGCAGCCAAGCAACTCGGGGGACTGAAGCTTTCTTT.

The chain is built from TRBV30 and TRBJ2-3; D may be TRBD2 (6 bases). CDR3 length: 16 residues. Germline CDR1 GTSNPN, CDR2 SVGIG (reference sequence). Trimming left V 2 bases short and J 5 bases short, with 20 bases between. For the CDR3, the DNA is TGTGCCTGGAGTAAGGGACTCCCTCAATCCCGAGATACGCAGTATTTT. Amino acid sequence: CAWSKGLPQSRDTQYF. Full variable domain (outside the CDR3, taken from reference TRBV30 and TRBJ2-3): SQTIHQWPATLVQPVGSPLSLECTVEGTSNPNLYWYRQAAGRGLQLLFYSVGIGQISSEVPQNLSASRPQDRQFILSSKKLLLSDSGFYLCAWSKGLPQSRDTQYFGPGTRLTVL.

The CDR3 spells CASSQDRADRGIGYTF. DNA for the CDR3: TGCGCCAGCAGCCAAGATCGGGCTGACAGGGGAATTGGCTACACCTTC. This chain links TRBV4-3 with TRBJ1-2; TRBD1 agrees at 8 bases. The length of the CDR3 is 16 residues. Trimming took 0 bases from V and 7 from J; bases not matched to a gene: 10. Germline assignment: CDR1 LGHNA and CDR2 YSLEER.

This chain joins TRBV29-1 and TRBJ2-3, with TRBD2 identical over 8 bases. In germline, CDR1 is SQVTM, CDR2 ANQGSEA. V shed 2 bases and J 7 bases; nucleotides not matched to a gene: 8. CDR3 length equals 14 residues. The CDR3 sequence is CSVEKAGDWNTQYF. The CDR3 DNA follows: TGCAGCGTTGAAAAAGCGGGGGACTGGAATACGCAGTATTTT.